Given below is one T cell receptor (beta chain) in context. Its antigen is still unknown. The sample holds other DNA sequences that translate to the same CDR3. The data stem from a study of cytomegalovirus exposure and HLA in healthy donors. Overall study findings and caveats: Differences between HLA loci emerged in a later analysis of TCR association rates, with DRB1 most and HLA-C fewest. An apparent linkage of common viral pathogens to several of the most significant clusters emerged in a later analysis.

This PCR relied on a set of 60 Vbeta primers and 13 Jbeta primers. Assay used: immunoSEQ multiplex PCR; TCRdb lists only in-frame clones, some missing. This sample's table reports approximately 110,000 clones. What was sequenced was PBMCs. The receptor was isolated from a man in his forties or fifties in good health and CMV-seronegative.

The CDR3 DNA reads TGCGCCAGCAGCACTGATACCCGGTCTGGAAACACCATATATTTT. This translates into CASSTDTRSGNTIYF. This rearrangement joins TRBV5-1 to TRBJ1-3; no reliable D call. The CDR3 spans 15 residues. The germline CDR1 and CDR2 sequences are SGHRS and YFSETQ. V shed 4 bases and J shed 1 base, with 12 bases lying between them.